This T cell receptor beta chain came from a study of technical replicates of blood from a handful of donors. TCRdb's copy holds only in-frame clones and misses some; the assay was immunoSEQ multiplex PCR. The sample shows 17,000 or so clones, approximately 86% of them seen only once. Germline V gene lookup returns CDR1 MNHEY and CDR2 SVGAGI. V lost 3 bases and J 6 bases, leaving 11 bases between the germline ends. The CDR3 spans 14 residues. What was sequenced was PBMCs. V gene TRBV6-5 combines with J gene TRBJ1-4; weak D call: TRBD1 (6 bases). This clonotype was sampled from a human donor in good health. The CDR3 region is CASSYGQGHEKLFF. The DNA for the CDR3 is TGTGCCAGCAGTTATGGTCAGGGGCATGAAAAACTGTTTTTT.